These T cell receptor beta chains were read from a single sample in a study of beta chain features in type 1 diabetes. Some clones are missing from TCRdb's copy, which holds only in-frame ones; the method was immunoSEQ multiplex PCR. The sample comprises under 900,000 clones, roughly 16% of which are singletons, and 0.02% to 0.025% rests with the top ten. What was sequenced was naive CD4+ T cells from blood. The origin of the receptors is a woman under 30 in good health. Each CDR3 is given with its conserved first and last residue. D genes are given only for firm matches. A clone size is listed for some rows: how often the clone was seen (once, few, many), or a class if it is expanded.

v_call	d_call	clone_size	j_call	cdr3_aa	cdr3_nt
TRBV6-6	NA	NA	TRBJ1-3	CASSPRGISGNTIYF	TGTGCCAGCAGTCCCAGGGGAATATCTGGAAACACCATATATTTT
TRBV9	NA	NA	TRBJ1-6	CASSAGREVDSPLHF	TGTGCCAGCAGCGCCGGCCGGGAAGTGGATTCACCCCTCCACTTT
TRBV11-3	NA	few	TRBJ2-1	CASSFPGPRPNEQFF	TGTGCCAGCAGCTTCCCGGGTCCCCGGCCAAATGAGCAGTTCTTC
TRBV5-4	NA	few	TRBJ2-2	CASSLVDTGTGELFF	TGTGCCAGCAGCTTAGTTGACACGGGCACCGGGGAGCTGTTTTTT
TRBV7-9	TRBD2	NA	TRBJ2-1	CASSPRLGTSEHNEQFF	TGTGCCAGCAGCCCACGTCTGGGGACTAGCGAACACAATGAGCAGTTCTTC
TRBV10-3	NA	NA	TRBJ2-3	CANSRSRADTQYF	TGTGCCAACAGCCGGTCTAGAGCAGATACGCAGTATTTT
TRBV7-9	NA	few	TRBJ2-1	CASSLGVRQGAQFF	TGTGCCAGCAGCTTAGGAGTTCGGCAGGGAGCGCAGTTCTTC
TRBV28	TRBD1	NA	TRBJ2-7	CASRLRQGAQEQYF	TGTGCCAGCAGGCTCCGACAGGGGGCGCAGGAGCAGTACTTC
TRBV5-4	NA	few	TRBJ2-1	CASSLPALTYNEQFF	TGTGCCAGCAGCTTGCCGGCACTAACCTACAATGAGCAGTTCTTC
TRBV18	TRBD1	NA	TRBJ2-1	CASSPRTGASNEQFF	TGTGCCAGCTCACCACGGACAGGGGCTTCCAATGAGCAGTTCTTC
TRBV2	NA	few	TRBJ2-2	CASDRMGIGELFF	TGTGCCAGCGACCGAATGGGGATCGGGGAGCTGTTTTTT
TRBV28	NA	NA	TRBJ2-7	CASRGLYEQYF	TGTGCCAGCAGGGGGCTTTACGAGCAGTACTTC
TRBV6-5	NA	NA	TRBJ2-3	CASSRGALAFGTQYF	TGTGCCAGCAGCCGCGGGGCTCTTGCGTTTGGTACGCAGTATTTT
TRBV29-1	NA	few	TRBJ1-1	CSAANGGGNTEAFF	TGCAGCGCTGCAAATGGGGGGGGAAACACTGAAGCTTTCTTT
TRBV28	NA	NA	TRBJ2-1	CASTEGSSYNEQFF	TGTGCCAGCACTGAGGGATCGTCCTACAATGAGCAGTTCTTC
TRBV7-7	TRBD1	NA	TRBJ2-7	CASSLADRGDYEQYF	TGTGCTAGCAGCTTAGCGGACAGGGGGGACTACGAGCAGTACTTC
TRBV29-1	NA	few	TRBJ1-1	CSAQGQDTEAFF	TGCAGCGCCCAGGGACAAGACACTGAAGCTTTCTTT
TRBV9	NA	NA	TRBJ1-4	CASSWGDSTNEKLFF	TGTGCCAGCAGCTGGGGGGATTCAACTAATGAAAAACTGTTTTTT
TRBV4-3	NA	few	TRBJ2-4	CASPGPGVAKNIQYF	TGCGCCAGCCCCGGTCCGGGCGTAGCCAAAAACATTCAGTACTTC
TRBV5-4	TRBD1	NA	TRBJ2-2	CASSSGQGVNTGELFF	TGTGCCAGCAGCTCCGGACAGGGGGTTAACACCGGGGAGCTGTTTTTT
TRBV5-1	TRBD2	NA	TRBJ2-3	CASSTPSGSSTDTQYF	TGCGCCAGCAGCACCCCTAGCGGGAGTAGCACAGATACGCAGTATTTT
TRBV10-2	TRBD2	NA	TRBJ2-7	CASVLTSGGPYEQYF	TGCGCCAGCGTATTAACTAGCGGAGGACCCTACGAGCAGTACTTC
TRBV19	NA	NA	TRBJ1-1	CASSYGTTEAFF	TGTGCCAGTAGTTACGGCACCACTGAAGCTTTCTTT
TRBV7-2	TRBD2	NA	TRBJ2-1	CASSLDKVVSGGKYNEQFF	TGTGCCAGCAGCCTGGACAAGGTAGTATCGGGAGGGAAATACAATGAGCAGTTCTTC
TRBV18	NA	few	TRBJ1-4	CASSPRAATEKLFF	TGTGCCAGCTCACCAAGGGCAGCTACTGAAAAACTGTTTTTT
TRBV7-9	NA	few	TRBJ2-2	CASSYRLAYLDGELFF	TGTGCCAGCAGCTATCGTCTAGCATACCTGGACGGGGAGCTGTTTTTT
TRBV9	TRBD1	few	TRBJ1-2	CASSVAQGVTYSNYGFTF	TGTGCCAGCAGCGTAGCCCAGGGGGTAACGTACTCTAACTATGGCTTCACCTTC
TRBV6-5	NA	NA	TRBJ1-5	CASSVIKEATQHF	TGTGCCAGCAGTGTTATCAAAGAGGCGACCCAGCATTTT
TRBV2	NA	few	TRBJ1-1	CARARGGTEAFF	TGTGCCAGGGCAAGAGGGGGCACTGAAGCTTTCTTT
TRBV7-2	TRBD1	few	TRBJ1-2	CASSSPSETGWTF	TGTGCCAGCAGCTCACCCTCTGAGACAGGGTGGACCTTC
TRBV15	NA	few	TRBJ2-1	CATSRPGQSPGNEQFF	TGTGCCACCAGCAGACCAGGACAGTCCCCCGGCAATGAGCAGTTCTTC
TRBV5-4	TRBD2	NA	TRBJ2-1	CASSLKYLAAPNEQFF	TGTGCCAGCAGCTTAAAGTACCTAGCGGCTCCCAATGAGCAGTTCTTC
TRBV29-1	NA	few	TRBJ2-3	CSVVWGGDTQYF	TGCAGCGTTGTGTGGGGCGGGGATACGCAGTATTTT
TRBV2	NA	few	TRBJ2-3	CARNTDTQYF	TGTGCCAGAAATACAGATACGCAGTATTTT
TRBV10-3	NA	few	TRBJ1-2	CAISESVGAYGYTF	TGTGCCATCAGTGAGTCGGTAGGGGCTTATGGCTACACCTTC
TRBV5-4	NA	NA	TRBJ1-2	CASSSLNAGARYGYTF	TGTGCCAGCAGCTCCCTAAATGCGGGGGCTCGGTATGGCTACACCTTC
TRBV15	NA	NA	TRBJ2-7	CATSRDSSGDLSYEQYF	TGTGCCACCAGCAGAGATTCTTCGGGGGACCTCTCCTACGAGCAGTACTTC
TRBV28	NA	NA	TRBJ2-5	CASTRGGSKTQYF	TGTGCCTCGACGAGGGGGGGTTCTAAGACCCAGTACTTC
TRBV7-9	NA	NA	TRBJ2-1	CASNPSGGEQFF	TGTGCCAGCAACCCAAGCGGTGGTGAGCAGTTCTTC
TRBV28	NA	few	TRBJ1-1	CASSFLSGYTEAFF	TGTGCCAGCAGTTTTTTATCCGGATACACTGAAGCTTTCTTT
TRBV9	NA	NA	TRBJ1-1	CASSRTRNTEAFF	TGTGCCAGCAGCCGGACAAGGAACACTGAAGCTTTCTTT
TRBV28	TRBD2	NA	TRBJ2-3	CASSFEVPGGPSTDTQYF	TGTGCCAGCAGTTTTGAGGTCCCGGGAGGGCCGAGCACAGATACGCAGTATTTT
TRBV28	NA	few	TRBJ1-2	CASSSIGYTF	TGTGCCAGCAGTTCTATTGGCTACACCTTC
TRBV19	NA	few	TRBJ2-5	CASSGQAETQYF	TGTGCCAGTAGTGGGCAGGCAGAGACCCAGTACTTC
TRBV11-2	NA	NA	TRBJ2-2	CASSLLQGGYTGELFF	TGTGCCAGCAGCTTACTACAGGGTGGTTACACCGGGGAGCTGTTTTTT
TRBV19	NA	NA	TRBJ1-6	CASSSRSNSPLHF	TGTGCCAGTAGTTCACGGTCTAATTCACCCCTCCACTTT
TRBV10-2	TRBD2	few	TRBJ2-3	CASNLAGTDTQYF	TGCGCCAGCAACCTAGCGGGAACAGATACGCAGTATTTT
TRBV5-1	TRBD1	few	TRBJ2-7	CASSLASRTGGDEQYF	TGCGCCAGCAGCTTGGCTTCCAGGACAGGGGGCGACGAGCAGTACTTC
TRBV19	TRBD2	NA	TRBJ2-4	CASTTSGSRVAKNIQYF	TGTGCCAGTACGACTAGCGGGAGTCGGGTCGCCAAAAACATTCAGTACTTC
TRBV6-5	NA	few	TRBJ2-7	CASSREQYF	TGTGCCAGCAGTCGCGAGCAGTACTTC
TRBV18	NA	NA	TRBJ2-5	CASSLTPPETQYF	TGTGCCAGCTCCCTAACCCCCCCAGAGACCCAGTACTTC
TRBV2	NA	NA	TRBJ1-1	CASNEVPGPSNTEAFF	TGTGCCAGCAATGAGGTCCCGGGACCCTCAAACACTGAAGCTTTCTTT
TRBV15	NA	NA	TRBJ2-2	CATSRGQNTGELFF	TGTGCCACCAGCAGGGGACAAAACACCGGGGAGCTGTTTTTT
TRBV27	NA	NA	TRBJ1-4	CASSTRPGREKLFF	TGTGCCAGCAGTACCCGGCCGGGCCGCGAAAAACTGTTTTTT
TRBV5-4	NA	NA	TRBJ1-1	CASSGGLGHTEAFF	TGTGCCAGCAGCGGGGGGCTTGGGCACACTGAAGCTTTCTTT
TRBV18	TRBD2	NA	TRBJ2-1	CASSPGLAGNNEQFF	TGTGCCAGCTCACCAGGCCTAGCGGGTAACAATGAGCAGTTCTTC
TRBV25-1	NA	NA	TRBJ2-7	CASSEYNHEQYF	TGTGCCAGCAGTGAATATAACCACGAGCAGTACTTC